This TCR beta chain derives from a study of cytomegalovirus exposure and HLA in healthy donors. Study in general: Genetic ancestry analysis placed around four fifths of the 410 or so donors that were genotyped in the Caucasian-associated cluster.

The CDR3 is 10 amino acids. The germline gives CDR1 SEHNR, CDR2 FQNEAQ (reference sequence). Primers for the PCR totalled 60 Vbeta and 13 Jbeta. The assay was immunoSEQ multiplex PCR, and TCRdb's table has in-frame clones only and misses some. The sample lists roughly 140,000 clones; about 70% were seen once. General study findings and limits: Most observed TCR sequences were rare, whereas some public TCRs were detected in many donors. Association of a missense DCLRE1C variant with TCR beta V- and J-gene trimming was reported in a later analysis. In a later analysis, at a false discovery rate of 0.05, under 20,000 TCR beta sequences were associated with HLA alleles.

On this clone itself: Its cognate antigen is unknown. The junction shows a germline mismatch at one end, possibly a read error.

This clonotype originated in a woman aged 40-49 years in good health and CMV-seronegative. The chain combines TRBV7-9 with TRBJ2-7, with 10 bases identical to TRBD2. Sequencing was carried out using PBMCs. DNA for the CDR3: TGTTCCAGCGGGAGGGGCGAGCAGTACTTC. This gives the protein CSSGRGEQYF.